The next 8 T cell receptor beta chains were all read from a single sample in a study of cytomegalovirus exposure and HLA in healthy donors. Amplification used 60 Vbeta primers and 13 Jbeta primers. Sequencing was performed with immunoSEQ multiplex PCR; in TCRdb, only in-frame clones are kept and a portion is missing. This sample carries some 150,000 clones, 70% to 85% of them seen once, and the ten largest clones take 4.3%. The material sequenced was PBMCs. The receptors were gathered from a man aged 40-49 years in good health and CMV-seronegative.

The rearrangement links TRBV6-1 to TRBJ2-3; unclear D gene. The CDR3 is 12 residues long. Trimming stripped 4 bases from V and 6 bases from J, with 8 bases between. CDR1 is MNHNS, CDR2 SASEGT, per germline. The CDR3 is CASSALRDTQYF. Here the CDR3 DNA reads TGTGCCAGCAGTGCCCTGAGGGATACGCAGTATTTT.

This clone has just a few counts. The DNA for the CDR3 is TGTGCCAGCAGCTTACCCGGGACAGCCAACACTGAAGCTTTCTTT. Its protein product is CASSLPGTANTEAFF. The chain joins TRBV5-4 to TRBJ1-1; 7 nucleotides match TRBD1. The CDR3 sequence is 15 residues long. The germline gives CDR1 SGHNT, CDR2 YYREEE (reference sequence). The trim removed 2 bases at V and 2 bases at J, leaving 6 bases unmatched.

The chain carries TRBV6-6 and TRBJ1-2; tentative D call: TRBD1 (6 bases). The V end was cut by 6 bases, the J end by 0 bases, with 11 bases between. Germline V gene lookup returns CDR1 MNHNY and CDR2 SVGAGI (reference sequence). The CDR3 loop spans 14 amino acids. The CDR3 reads CASSQGITNYGYTF. As DNA, the CDR3 is TGTGCCAGCAGCCAGGGGATAACTAACTATGGCTACACCTTC.

Only a few counts were recorded for this clone. V is TRBV6-1 and J is TRBJ2-2; 7 positions match TRBD1. The CDR3 loop spans 14 amino acids. Germline CDR1 is MNHNS and CDR2 is SASEGT. Trimming cost V 7 bases and J 0 bases; bases outside gene matches: 2. The CDR3 region has the DNA TGTGCCAGCACCGGGACAGCGAACACCGGGGAGCTGTTTTTT. Translated: CASTGTANTGELFF.

This chain links TRBV7-9 with TRBJ1-4, with D maybe TRBD1 (6 bases). This CDR3 comprises 17 residues. V lost 5 bases and J lost 0, with 16 bases in between. Germline V gives CDR1 SEHNR, CDR2 FQNEAQ (reference sequence). The CDR3 DNA reads TGTGCCAGCAGCCGAATGACAGGTCTGACAACTAATGAAAAACTGTTTTTT. It codes for CASSRMTGLTTNEKLFF. The variable domain in full, completed from reference TRBV7-9 and TRBJ1-4, reads DTGVSQNPRHKITKRGQNVTFRCDPISEHNRLYWYRQTLGQGPEFLTYFQNEAQLEKSRLLSDRFSAERPKGSFSTLEIQRTEQGDSAMYLCASSRMTGLTTNEKLFFGSGTQLSVL.

The V call is TRBV9, the J call TRBJ2-3, with D perhaps matching TRBD2 (5 bases). Trimming pared 4 bases from V and 11 bases from J, leaving 14 bases between. This CDR3 spans 12 amino acids. Germline V gene data show CDR1 as SGDLS and CDR2 as YYNGEE. The CDR3 loop is CASSPGLGGQYF. CDR3 nucleotides: TGTGCCAGCAGCCCCGGTCTCGGAGGGCAGTATTTT.

This chain uses TRBV7-8 with TRBJ1-3; the D is unclear. CDR1 is SGHVS, CDR2 FQNEAQ, per germline. Deletions cut 5 bases from V and 0 bases from J, with 8 bases between. This CDR3 is built from 14 residues. The CDR3 DNA follows: TGTGCCAGCAGCCTTAGTGGCTCTGGAAACACCATATATTTT. Translating it yields CASSLSGSGNTIYF.

The chain links TRBV5-4 to TRBJ2-3, with D perhaps matching TRBD1 (5 bases). V shed 0 bases and J shed 0 bases, with 5 bases lying between them. Germline CDR1 is SGHNT and CDR2 is YYREEE (reference sequence). CDR3 length: 14 amino acids. The CDR3 sequence is CASSLAGSTDTQYF. The CDR3 DNA reads as TGTGCCAGCAGCTTGGCAGGGAGCACAGATACGCAGTATTTT.